The entry below describes one T cell receptor (beta chain). The antigen is not known. CDR1 is SGDLS and CDR2 is YYNGEE in the germline V gene. This CDR3 region has 16 residues. V was trimmed by 2 bases and J by 2 bases, leaving 11 bases between them. The entry originates in a study of cytomegalovirus exposure and HLA in healthy donors. Across the study: Of fewer than 450 genotyped donors, roughly 80% clustered with self-reported Caucasian donors.

PCR amplification relied on 60 Vbeta primers (plus 13 Jbeta primers). The data were produced by immunoSEQ multiplex PCR, yet TCRdb's version contains in-frame clones alone and is incomplete. Its listing shows about 79,000 clones. Unrecorded immune exposure was likely among donors, who were nominally healthy when sampled. General study results and limits: Earlier findings revealed that most TCR beta V segments proved productive either about 87% or about 30% of the time.

This sequence originates from a man aged 25 to 45 in good health and CMV-seronegative. The gene calls are TRBV9 and TRBJ1-6, with D maybe TRBD1 (6 bases). The sequenced sample consisted of PBMCs. This CDR3 is CASSVAGDTYNSPLHF. For the CDR3, the DNA is TGTGCCAGCAGCGTTGCAGGGGACACCTATAATTCACCCCTCCACTTT.